Below, 15 T cell receptor beta chains from the same sample are listed, as sequenced in a study of T cells in localized non-small cell lung cancer. Libraries were prepared by immunoSEQ multiplex PCR; TCRdb keeps only in-frame clonotypes and omits some of them. The table lists roughly 2,000 clones, about a fifth of them singletons, with about 19% in the top ten. This specimen consisted of lung tumor tissue, obtained before any cancer treatment. The receptors here all came from a male donor aged 60 or over with stage II lung adenocarcinoma.

This clone turned up a few times. CDR3 nucleotide sequence: TGTGCCAGCAGCCAGCAGGGAGGAGGCATTCAGTACTTC. Amino acids: CASSQQGGGIQYF. This chain connects TRBV7-2 to TRBJ2-4; the D gene is possibly TRBD2 (6 bases). Germline-derived CDR1 and CDR2 are SGHTA and FQGNSA. The CDR3 extends over 13 amino acids. Trimming removed 5 bases at V and 9 bases at J, with 14 bases between. Full variable domain (remainder filled in from reference TRBV7-2 and TRBJ2-4): GAGVSQSPSNKVTEKGKDVELRCDPISGHTALYWYRQSLGQGLEFLIYFQGNSAPDKSGLPSDRFSAERTGGSVSTLTIQRTQQEDSAVYLCASSQQGGGIQYFGAGTRLSVL.

This chain connects TRBV6-8 to TRBJ2-5; D unresolved. The CDR3 has 13 residues. V lost 6 bases and J lost 1, with 9 bases in between. Germline lookup yields CDR1 MNHGY and CDR2 SAAAGT. CDR3 region: CASRSGFQETQYF. CDR3 DNA sequence: TGTGCCAGCAGGTCTGGGTTCCAAGAGACCCAGTACTTC.

This chain connects TRBV5-1 to TRBJ1-2, with TRBD1 as a possible D gene (6 bases). Trimming removed 2 bases from V and 0 bases from J, with 11 bases in between. The germline V gene has CDR1 SGHRS and CDR2 YFSETQ. CDR3 length equals 15 residues. Here the CDR3 reads CASSLRDTPNYGYTF. The CDR3 DNA sequence: TGCGCCAGCAGCTTAAGGGACACCCCTAACTATGGCTACACCTTC.

The sample holds a few counts of this clone. The rearrangement uses TRBV11-3 and TRBJ1-2, with D perhaps matching TRBD1 (5 bases). The V end was cut by 1 base, the J end by 5 bases, with 14 bases between. Germline CDR1 and CDR2: SGHNT and YENEEA. CDR3 length: 15 residues. CDR3 coding DNA: TGTGCCAGCAGCTTAGGTTTAGGGACGGCTTATGGCTACACCTTC. Protein: CASSLGLGTAYGYTF.

The CDR3 loop reads CASYRDRTVNTEAFF. As DNA, the CDR3 is TGCGCCAGCTACCGGGACAGGACTGTGAACACTGAAGCTTTCTTT. The chain employs TRBV5-1 and TRBJ1-1, with 8 bases aligning to TRBD1. CDR3 length: 15 residues. The V gene's germline CDR1 is SGHRS and CDR2 YFSETQ. The junction had 8 bases not matched to a gene; V was cut back by 7 bases and J by 0 bases.

This clone was detected a few times. The chain links TRBV19 to TRBJ1-1; D not resolved. Germline assignment: CDR1 LNHDA and CDR2 SQIVND (reference sequence). The V gene lost 3 bases and the J gene lost 1 base, with 9 bases spanning the gap. The CDR3 runs to 14 residues. The CDR3 sequence: CASSIWASNTEAFF. The CDR3 nucleotides read TGTGCCAGTAGTATTTGGGCTTCGAACACTGAAGCTTTCTTT.

This rearrangement joins TRBV11-3 to TRBJ1-3; TRBD1 aligns across 10 bases. The germline V gene has CDR1 SGHNT and CDR2 YENEEA. The CDR3 totals 17 residues. V gave up 7 bases and J gave up 6 bases; unmatched junction bases: 15. CDR3 protein: CASKGPKRGTGVNTIYF. The CDR3 nucleotides are TGTGCCAGCAAAGGGCCGAAAAGGGGGACAGGGGTAAACACCATATATTTT.

This clone showed up just a few times. The chain employs TRBV5-1 and TRBJ2-4; 10 nucleotides line up with TRBD2. V trimming: 4 bases; J trimming: 0 bases; junction bases outside the gene matches: 13. The CDR3 length is 19 residues. The germline V gene encodes CDR1 SGHRS and CDR2 YFSETQ. CDR3 loop: CASSPTAGGNTLAKNIQYF. DNA for the CDR3: TGCGCCAGCAGCCCAACAGCGGGGGGGAATACCTTAGCCAAAAACATTCAGTACTTC.

This clone turned up a few times. The chain links TRBV6-8 to TRBJ2-7, with D unclear. The CDR3 runs to 15 residues. CDR1 is MNHGY and CDR2 is SAAAGT in the germline V gene. Trimming removed 6 bases from V and 2 bases from J, with 17 bases in between. The CDR3 bases are TGTGCCAGCAGGTCAGGCGGTGGCCTTGCCTACGAGCAGTACTTC. Translation gives CASRSGGGLAYEQYF.

This chain links TRBV1 with TRBJ2-7; no DNA check was done on the table's D call, TRBD1. TRBV1 is described as a pseudogene. The CDR3 has 16 amino acids. The CDR3 bases are TGCGCCAGCAGCCAAGTTATCGGGACAGGGGCCTACGAGCAGTACTTC. This encodes CASSQVIGTGAYEQYF.

This clone showed up just a few times. The chain carries TRBV6-8 and TRBJ2-6; no definite D call. CDR3 size: 13 residues. Deletions cut 8 bases from V and 1 base from J, with 6 bases between. Germline CDR1 reads MNHGY; CDR2 reads SAAAGT. The CDR3 nucleotides read TGTGCCAGCGGCGTATCTGGGGCCAACGTCCTGACTTTC. Residues: CASGVSGANVLTF.

This clone was seen a handful of times. The chain couples TRBV5-1 to TRBJ2-5, with a weak D call TRBD1 (5 bases). V shed 6 bases and J shed 2 bases, with 14 bases lying between them. This CDR3 comprises 14 residues. Per germline, CDR1 SGHRS and CDR2 YFSETQ. CDR3: CASKYGQGQETQYF. CDR3 bases: TGCGCCAGCAAATACGGCCAGGGTCAAGAGACCCAGTACTTC. The whole variable domain, filled in from reference TRBV5-1 and TRBJ2-5, reads KAGVTQTPRYLIKTRGQQVTLSCSPISGHRSVSWYQQTPGQGLQFLFEYFSETQRNKGNFPGRFSGRQFSNSRSEMNVSTLELGDSALYLCASKYGQGQETQYFGPGTRLLVL.

This rearrangement joins TRBV11-3 to TRBJ2-1; 11 bases fit TRBD1. The CDR3 extends over 16 amino acids. J was trimmed by 6 bases and V by 1 base; bases with no gene match: 5. Germline V CDR1 and CDR2: SGHNT, YENEEA. The CDR3 loop is CASSLGPGQGVNEQFF. The CDR3, as DNA: TGTGCCAGCAGCTTAGGGCCGGGACAGGGGGTCAATGAGCAGTTCTTC.

By sample fraction, this clone is medium-sized. The chain joins TRBV11-3 to TRBJ2-2, with TRBD2 matching over 11 bases. The germline V gene has CDR1 SGHNT and CDR2 YENEEA. The length of the CDR3 is 15 residues. V dropped 5 bases and J dropped 3; count of bases not matched to a gene: 2. The DNA of the CDR3 is TGTGCCAGCAGCCCACTAGCGGGGGACACCGGGGAGCTGTTTTTT. Translation: CASSPLAGDTGELFF.

This clone was detected only a few times. The rearrangement links TRBV6-8 to TRBJ2-1, with 11 bases lining up with TRBD2. The J segment lost 9 bases and the V segment lost 6 bases, leaving 7 bases of the junction unmatched. Germline CDR1 MNHGY, CDR2 SAAAGT. The CDR3 totals 14 residues. CDR3 loop: CASRIAGGPSEQFF. CDR3 nucleotides: TGTGCCAGCAGAATAGCGGGGGGGCCGAGTGAGCAGTTCTTC.